This is a list of T cell receptor beta chains from one sample in a study of cytomegalovirus exposure and HLA in healthy donors. Profiled with immunoSEQ multiplex PCR; TCRdb holds only in-frame clones, not every one. There are fewer than 350,000 clones in the sample; about 87% occur only once, and less than 2.5% lies in the top ten. Sequencing was carried out using PBMCs. The receptors stem from a woman aged 18-35 years in good health and CMV-seronegative. The CDR3 runs from the conserved cysteine through the conserved F or W. Fields, in order: J gene, clone size, V gene, D gene, CDR3 DNA, CDR3 protein. A D gene is named only where the DNA matches it firmly. Not every row has a clone size; where given, it reads once, few, many or a size class.

TRBJ2-1 - TRBV5-1 TRBD2 TGCGCCAGCAGCTTGGGACTAGCTTACAATGAGCAGTTCTTC CASSLGLAYNEQFF
TRBJ2-5 - TRBV27 - TGTGCCAGCAGTTTACTGTACCGGGAGACCCAGTACTTC CASSLLYRETQYF
TRBJ1-2 few TRBV28 - TGTGCCAGCAGTCCGTCCCCTAACTATGGCTACACCTTC CASSPSPNYGYTF
TRBJ2-1 - TRBV20-1 - TGCAGTGCCCAACCACAGGGCGAGCAGTTCTTC CSAQPQGEQFF
TRBJ1-1 - TRBV2 - TGTGCCAGCAGTGAGGGTTGGACAGCCTCTGAAGCTTTCTTT CASSEGWTASEAFF
TRBJ1-5 - TRBV30 - TGTGCCTGGAGTCAGGGAAATCAGCCCCAGCATTTT CAWSQGNQPQHF
TRBJ1-2 - TRBV7-8 - TGTGCCAGCAGTGAGGGACACCCCTCTTATGGCTACACCTTC CASSEGHPSYGYTF
TRBJ1-1 - TRBV2 TRBD1 TGTGCCAGCAGACGCACAGGGGGCGCGGTGAACACTGAAGCTTTCTTT CASRRTGGAVNTEAFF
TRBJ1-5 once TRBV2 - TGTGCCAGCAGTGACAGGTCCCTCTCTCAGCCCCAGCATTTT CASSDRSLSQPQHF
TRBJ2-3 once TRBV5-8 - TGTGCCAGCAGCCGACAGGCCAACCTCCAAGATACGCAGTATTTT CASSRQANLQDTQYF
TRBJ1-4 - TRBV6-1 TRBD1 TGTGCCAGCAGTGAGGGACAGGGGGCTAATGAAAAACTGTTTTTT CASSEGQGANEKLFF
TRBJ1-6 - TRBV7-9 TRBD1 TGTTCCAGCAGCTTATCTTGGGACAGGGGGGGTAATTCACCCCTCCACTTT CSSSLSWDRGGNSPLHF
TRBJ2-5 - TRBV6-6 TRBD1 TGTGCCAGCAGTTACCCAGGGACAGTTGAAGAGACCCAGTACTTC CASSYPGTVEETQYF
TRBJ1-1 - TRBV11-2 - TGTGCCAGCAGCTTATCCGCAGGGACTGAAGCTTTCTTT CASSLSAGTEAFF
TRBJ2-7 - TRBV30 - TGTGCCTGGAGGGCATCCCGACAGGCCTATAGCTGGAGCGAGCAGTACTTC CAWRASRQAYSWSEQYF
TRBJ2-2 few TRBV6-1 - TGTGCCAGCAGGGGCATTACCGGGGAGCTGTTTTTT CASRGITGELFF
TRBJ2-5 once TRBV7-3 TRBD1 TGTGCCAGCAGCTCGACCGGGACAGGGGAAGAGACCCAGTACTTC CASSSTGTGEETQYF
TRBJ1-1 - TRBV7-6 - TGTGCCAGCAAACCGGGAGGGTACACTGAAGCTTTCTTT CASKPGGYTEAFF
TRBJ1-2 - TRBV5-6 - TGTGCCAGCAGCTGGGGGGGCCGAGGCGGCTACACCTTC CASSWGGRGGYTF
TRBJ2-2 - TRBV7-2 - TGTGCCAGCAGCTTCCTATCTATGACGAACACCGGGGAGCTGTTTTTT CASSFLSMTNTGELFF
TRBJ1-1 - TRBV6-4 TRBD1 TGTGCCAGCAGGCCCGACAGGGGAATGAACACTGAAGCTTTCTTT CASRPDRGMNTEAFF
TRBJ1-2 - TRBV9 TRBD1 TGTGCCAGCAGCGTAGGACCCTGGACAGGCGGACTCTATGGCTACACCTTC CASSVGPWTGGLYGYTF
TRBJ2-1 - TRBV5-4 TRBD2 TGTGCCAGCAGCGTTAGCGGGGGGGCCTACAATGAGCAGTTCTTC CASSVSGGAYNEQFF
TRBJ2-1 - TRBV21-1 - TGTGCCAGCCTGCCAACGGGAAACAAGCAGTTCTTC CASLPTGNKQFF
TRBJ2-1 - TRBV2 - TGTGCCAGCAGTGACAGAAGCTCCTACAATGAGCAGTTCTTC CASSDRSSYNEQFF
TRBJ1-2 - TRBV30 TRBD1 TGTGCCTGGAGTACTCGGCAGGGGGTAGATGGCTACACCTTC CAWSTRQGVDGYTF
TRBJ2-1 - TRBV10-1 - TGCGCCAGCAGTCGGGACTCGAGCTCCTACAATGAGCAGTTCTTC CASSRDSSSYNEQFF
TRBJ1-2 - TRBV30 - TGTGCCTGGAGGTTCGGGGGACTTGGCGGCTACACCTTC CAWRFGGLGGYTF
TRBJ2-2 - TRBV7-9 - TGTGCCAGCCGTGGAGTTCCTAGGACCGGGGAGCTGTTTTTT CASRGVPRTGELFF
TRBJ2-5 - TRBV9 - TGTGCCAGCAGCGGTAGAACGGACCAAGAGACCCAGTACTTC CASSGRTDQETQYF
TRBJ1-6 - TRBV7-6 - TGTGCCAGCAGCTCCGCGGACAATTATAATTCACCCCTCCACTTT CASSSADNYNSPLHF
TRBJ2-1 few TRBV5-1 TRBD2 TGCGCCAGCAGCCGGACTAGCGGGGGCCTGGGCTCCTACAATGAGCAGTTCTTC CASSRTSGGLGSYNEQFF
TRBJ2-3 - TRBV9 TRBD2 TGTGCCAGCAGCGTATCGGGGGGGGCCACAGATACGCAGTATTTT CASSVSGGATDTQYF
TRBJ1-1 - TRBV7-3 TRBD1 TGTGCCAGCAGCTCCGGGACAGCGATTGAAGCTTTCTTT CASSSGTAIEAFF
TRBJ2-6 - TRBV2 TRBD1 TGTGCCAGAAACCAGCGGACAGGGCCCAACGTCCTGACTTTC CARNQRTGPNVLTF
TRBJ2-2 - TRBV6-1 TRBD2 TGTGCCAGCAGTGAAGAAGGTAGCGGGGGGGAGGAGCTGTTTTTT CASSEEGSGGEELFF
TRBJ2-5 - TRBV27 - TGTGCCGTATGGACCGGGGGAGAGACCCAGTACTTC CAVWTGGETQYF
TRBJ1-5 once TRBV27 - TGTGCCAGCAGCCCTAACGGGGGCAATCAGCCCCAGCATTTT CASSPNGGNQPQHF
TRBJ1-1 - TRBV27 TRBD1 TGTGCCAGCGGGAAATCAGGGGGCACTGAAGCTTTCTTT CASGKSGGTEAFF
TRBJ1-2 few TRBV5-6 - TGTGCCAGCAGCTCATTACACAGGGTTTTCGGCTACACCTTC CASSSLHRVFGYTF
TRBJ2-5 - TRBV29-1 - TGCAGCGTACAGAGGCTGGCGGGAGAGACCCAGTACTTC CSVQRLAGETQYF
TRBJ2-3 - TRBV5-1 - TGCGCCAGCAGTAGGTACAGCCTGGTTGGTACGCAGTATTTT CASSRYSLVGTQYF
TRBJ1-1 - TRBV6-5 - TGTGCCAGCAGGAAAGGGGTTGCCACTGAAGCTTTCTTT CASRKGVATEAFF
TRBJ1-5 - TRBV7-9 TRBD1 TGTGCCAGCAGCTTAGATGGGACAGGTCGTCAGCCCCAGCATTTT CASSLDGTGRQPQHF
TRBJ2-7 few TRBV27 TRBD1 TGTGCCAGCAGTTTAGGAGGGACAGGTAGCTCCTACGAGCAGTACTTC CASSLGGTGSSYEQYF
TRBJ1-4 - TRBV6-6 TRBD1 TGTGCCAGCAGTTACTCGAGGGACAGGGTATTACTGTTTTTT CASSYSRDRVLLFF
TRBJ1-1 - TRBV18 - TGTGCCAGCTCACTTCAGGGCGGGGGCAACACTGAAGCTTTCTTT CASSLQGGGNTEAFF
TRBJ1-2 - TRBV10-3 TRBD1 TGTGCCTCCCTCTCCCGGGACAGGAGACTTAACTATGGCTACACCTTC CASLSRDRRLNYGYTF
TRBJ2-1 - TRBV6-1 TRBD2 TGTGCCAGCAGTGCCCGGACTAGCGGGGGGGCTGGTGAGCAGTTCTTC CASSARTSGGAGEQFF
TRBJ2-1 - TRBV7-6 TRBD1 TGTGCCAGCAGCGCCGGGACAGGGTCTAACAATGAGCAGTTCTTC CASSAGTGSNNEQFF